This record covers a single T cell receptor (beta chain). Its antigen is unidentified. The record originates from a study of monozygotic twins with inflammatory bowel disease. TCRdb reprocessed the 5' RACE reads and keeps a single row for each CDR3 protein, giving no DNA. The sample includes some 99,000 distinct CDR3 sequences. General study findings and limits: Against healthy co-twins, IBD patients had lower TCRbeta diversity (measured by inverse Simpson). Twin concordance left repertoire similarity unchanged, with limited power a possible explanation for this lack of difference.

The sequenced sample was blood. The source of this sequence is a human donor with ulcerative colitis or Crohn's disease, or a healthy co-twin of an affected twin (not recorded which).

This chain's CDR3 is CSARDGGPSYNEQFF. The chain joins TRBV20-1 to TRBJ2-1; the D call from TCRdb, TRBD1, cannot be confirmed without DNA. Looked up from germline, CDR1 is DFQATT and CDR2 is SNEGSKA (reference sequence). This CDR3 is built from 15 residues.